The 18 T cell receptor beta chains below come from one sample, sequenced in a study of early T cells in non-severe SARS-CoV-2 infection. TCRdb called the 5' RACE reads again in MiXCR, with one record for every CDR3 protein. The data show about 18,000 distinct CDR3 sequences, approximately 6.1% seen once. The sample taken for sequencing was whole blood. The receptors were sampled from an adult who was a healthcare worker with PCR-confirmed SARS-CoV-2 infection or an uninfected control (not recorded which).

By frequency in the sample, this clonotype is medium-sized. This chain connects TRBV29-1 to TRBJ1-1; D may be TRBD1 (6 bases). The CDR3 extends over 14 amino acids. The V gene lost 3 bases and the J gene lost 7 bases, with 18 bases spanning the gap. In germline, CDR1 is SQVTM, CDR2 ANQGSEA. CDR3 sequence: CSVDRWVGTREAFF. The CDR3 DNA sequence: TGCAGCGTTGATAGGTGGGTGGGGACACGTGAAGCTTTCTTT.

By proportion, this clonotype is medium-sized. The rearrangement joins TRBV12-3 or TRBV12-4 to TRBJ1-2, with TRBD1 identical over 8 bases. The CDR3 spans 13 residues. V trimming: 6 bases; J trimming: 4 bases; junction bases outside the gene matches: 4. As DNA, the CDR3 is TGTGCCAGCAGCCGACAGGGGATCTATGGCTACACCTTC. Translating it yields CASSRQGIYGYTF.

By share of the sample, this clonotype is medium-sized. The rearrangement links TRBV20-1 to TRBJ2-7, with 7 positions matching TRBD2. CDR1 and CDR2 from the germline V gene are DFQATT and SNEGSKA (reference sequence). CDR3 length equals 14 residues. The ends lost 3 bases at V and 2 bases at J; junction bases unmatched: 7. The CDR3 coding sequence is TGCAGTGCTAGCCCTAGCGGCCTTACCTACGAGCAGTACTTC. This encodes CSASPSGLTYEQYF.

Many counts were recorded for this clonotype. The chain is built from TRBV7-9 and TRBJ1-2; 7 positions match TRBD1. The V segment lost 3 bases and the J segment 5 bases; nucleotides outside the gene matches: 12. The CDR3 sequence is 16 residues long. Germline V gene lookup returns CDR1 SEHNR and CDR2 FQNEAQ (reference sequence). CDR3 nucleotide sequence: TGTGCCAGCAGCTTCGCTTTTCCCGGGACAGAGTATGGCTACACCTTC. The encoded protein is CASSFAFPGTEYGYTF.

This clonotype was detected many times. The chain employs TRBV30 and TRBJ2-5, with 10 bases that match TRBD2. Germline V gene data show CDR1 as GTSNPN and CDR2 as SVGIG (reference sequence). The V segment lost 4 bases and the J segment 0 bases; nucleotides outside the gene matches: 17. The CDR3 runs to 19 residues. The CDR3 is CAWITWLAGENPYQETQYF. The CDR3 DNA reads TGTGCCTGGATAACATGGCTAGCGGGAGAGAACCCGTACCAAGAGACCCAGTACTTC. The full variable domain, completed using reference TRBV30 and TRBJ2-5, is SQTIHQWPATLVQPVGSPLSLECTVEGTSNPNLYWYRQAAGRGLQLLFYSVGIGQISSEVPQNLSASRPQDRQFILSSKKLLLSDSGFYLCAWITWLAGENPYQETQYFGPGTRLLVL.

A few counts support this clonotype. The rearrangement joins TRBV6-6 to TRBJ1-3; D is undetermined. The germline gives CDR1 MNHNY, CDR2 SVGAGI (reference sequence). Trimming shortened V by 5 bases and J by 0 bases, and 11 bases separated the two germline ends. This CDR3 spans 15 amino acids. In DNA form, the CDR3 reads TGTGCCAGCAGTCACCCCCGGGACTCTGGAAACACCATATATTTT. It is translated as CASSHPRDSGNTIYF.

The CDR3 region is CASSLAGISSYNEQFF. CDR3 coding DNA: TGTGCCAGCAGCTTGGCGGGAATTAGCTCCTACAATGAGCAGTTCTTC. The V and J genes are TRBV7-8 and TRBJ2-1, with D perhaps matching TRBD2 (6 bases). CDR1 is SGHVS, CDR2 FQNEAQ, per germline. The germline V and J ends were trimmed by 3 bases and 0 bases, with 12 bases remaining between them. This CDR3 is 16 amino acids long.

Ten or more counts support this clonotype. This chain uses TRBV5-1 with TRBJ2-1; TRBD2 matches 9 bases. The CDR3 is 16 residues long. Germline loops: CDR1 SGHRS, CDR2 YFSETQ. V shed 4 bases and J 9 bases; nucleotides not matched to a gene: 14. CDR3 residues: CASSPGQLSGSPEQFF. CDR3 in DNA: TGCGCCAGCAGCCCAGGACAGCTTAGCGGGAGCCCTGAGCAGTTCTTC.

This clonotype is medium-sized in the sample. The CDR3 protein is CASSVESWGADTQYF. CDR3 nucleotide sequence: TGTGCCAGCAGCGTAGAGAGTTGGGGGGCAGATACGCAGTATTTT. The genes are TRBV9 and TRBJ2-3, with D perhaps TRBD2 (6 bases). Looked up from germline, CDR1 is SGDLS and CDR2 is YYNGEE. The CDR3 spans 15 residues. The V gene lost 0 bases and the J gene lost 4 bases, with 12 bases spanning the gap.

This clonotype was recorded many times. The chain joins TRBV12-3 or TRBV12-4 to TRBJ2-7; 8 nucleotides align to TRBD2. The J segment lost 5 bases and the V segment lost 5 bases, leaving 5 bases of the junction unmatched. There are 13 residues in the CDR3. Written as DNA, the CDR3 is TGTGCCAGCAGTCCAGCGGGAGTGCACGAGCAGTACTTC. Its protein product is CASSPAGVHEQYF.

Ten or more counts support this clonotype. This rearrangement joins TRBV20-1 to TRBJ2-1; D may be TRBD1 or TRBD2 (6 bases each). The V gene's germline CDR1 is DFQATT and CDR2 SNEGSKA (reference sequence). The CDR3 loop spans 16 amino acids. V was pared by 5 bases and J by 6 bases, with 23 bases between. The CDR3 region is CSAEGGRRESVNEQFF. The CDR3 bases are TGCAGTGCTGAGGGGGGACGGCGGGAAAGCGTCAATGAGCAGTTCTTC.

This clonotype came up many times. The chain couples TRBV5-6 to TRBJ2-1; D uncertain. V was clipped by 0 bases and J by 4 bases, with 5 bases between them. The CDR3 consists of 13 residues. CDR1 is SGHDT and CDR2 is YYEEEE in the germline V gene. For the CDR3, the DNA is TGTGCCAGCAGCTTGGAACCGTACAATGAGCAGTTCTTC. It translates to CASSLEPYNEQFF.

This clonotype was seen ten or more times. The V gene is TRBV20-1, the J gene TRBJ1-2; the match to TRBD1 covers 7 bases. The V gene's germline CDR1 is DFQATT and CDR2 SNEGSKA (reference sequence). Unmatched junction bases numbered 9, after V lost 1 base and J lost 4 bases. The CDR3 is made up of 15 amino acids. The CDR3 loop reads CSARALDRVGYGYTF. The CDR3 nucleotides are TGCAGTGCTAGAGCCCTCGACAGGGTGGGCTATGGCTACACCTTC.

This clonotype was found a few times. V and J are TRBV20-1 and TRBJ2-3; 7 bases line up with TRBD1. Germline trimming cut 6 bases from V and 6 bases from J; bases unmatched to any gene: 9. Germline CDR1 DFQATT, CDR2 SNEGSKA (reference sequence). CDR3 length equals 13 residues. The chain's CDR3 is CSAPGGGFDTQYF. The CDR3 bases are TGCAGTGCCCCAGGGGGTGGATTCGATACGCAGTATTTT.

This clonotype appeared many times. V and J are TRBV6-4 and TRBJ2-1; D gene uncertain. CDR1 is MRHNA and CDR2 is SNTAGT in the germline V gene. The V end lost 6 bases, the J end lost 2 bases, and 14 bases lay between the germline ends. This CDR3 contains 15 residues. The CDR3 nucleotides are TGTGCCAGCAGCCCTGGGCTAGAGGCCTACAATGAGCAGTTCTTC. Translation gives CASSPGLEAYNEQFF.

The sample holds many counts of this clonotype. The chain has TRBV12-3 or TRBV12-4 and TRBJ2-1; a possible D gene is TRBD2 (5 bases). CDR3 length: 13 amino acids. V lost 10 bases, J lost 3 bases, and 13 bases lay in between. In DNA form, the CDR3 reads TGTGCCACCCAACTCGGGGACTACAATGAGCAGTTCTTC. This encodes CATQLGDYNEQFF.

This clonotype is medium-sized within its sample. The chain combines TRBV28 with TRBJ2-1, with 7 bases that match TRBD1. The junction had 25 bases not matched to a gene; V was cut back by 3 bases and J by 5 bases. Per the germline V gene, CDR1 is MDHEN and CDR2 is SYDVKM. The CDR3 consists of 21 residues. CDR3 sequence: CASSLWMRGGERTRGNNEQFF. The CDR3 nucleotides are TGTGCCAGCAGTTTGTGGATGAGAGGGGGCGAGAGAACTAGGGGAAACAATGAGCAGTTCTTC. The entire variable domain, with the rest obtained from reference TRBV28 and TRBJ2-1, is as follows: DVKVTQSSRYLVKRTGEKVFLECVQDMDHENMFWYRQDPGLGLRLIYFSYDVKMKEKGDIPEGYSVSREKKERFSLILESASTNQTSMYLCASSLWMRGGERTRGNNEQFFGPGTRLTVL.

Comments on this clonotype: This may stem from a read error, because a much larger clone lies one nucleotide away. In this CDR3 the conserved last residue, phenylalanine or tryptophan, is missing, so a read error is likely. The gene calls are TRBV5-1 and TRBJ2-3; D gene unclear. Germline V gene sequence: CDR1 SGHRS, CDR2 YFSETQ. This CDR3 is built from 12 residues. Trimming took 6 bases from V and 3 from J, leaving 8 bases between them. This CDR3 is CASNGETDTQYS. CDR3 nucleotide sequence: TGCGCCAGCAATGGGGAAACAGATACGCAGTATTCT.